A single sample gave rise to the 21 T cell receptor beta chains below, sequenced in a study of shared clonotypes between healthy human individuals. Measured with immunoSEQ multiplex PCR; TCRdb has only the in-frame clones, and not every one. The table records over a million clones, about 75% of them present only once. The sample consisted of memory CD4+ T cells sorted from blood. The subset denotes: CD45RA-negative fraction. The source is a man between 18 and 35 years old in good health.

The chain uses TRBV6-6 and TRBJ2-7, with D possibly being TRBD1 or TRBD2 (5 bases each). Per germline, CDR1 MNHNY and CDR2 SVGAGI (reference sequence). Trimming pared 2 bases from V and 0 bases from J, leaving 14 bases between. The CDR3 length is 16 residues. CDR3 amino acids: CASSYEYGTVSYEQYF. CDR3 sequence (DNA): TGTGCCAGCAGTTACGAGTACGGGACGGTCTCCTACGAGCAGTACTTC.

This clone was observed a handful of times. The chain recombines TRBV12-5 with TRBJ1-2; D is uncertain. CDR3 length: 12 amino acids. Trimming shortened V by 0 bases and J by 9 bases, and 8 bases separated the two germline ends. The V gene's germline CDR1 is LGHNT and CDR2 FRNRAP. In DNA form, the CDR3 reads TGTGCTAGTGGTTTGGTACCAGGTAGCTACACCTTC. Translating it yields CASGLVPGSYTF.

This clone has a handful of counts. The rearrangement links TRBV5-1 to TRBJ2-2; 8 bases line up with TRBD2. The CDR3 has 19 amino acids. Trimming removed 0 bases from V and 3 bases from J; junction bases left unmatched: 13. CDR1 and CDR2 from the germline V gene are SGHRS and YFSETQ. CDR3 amino acids: CASSLEPRSGGVDTGELFF. The CDR3 DNA reads TGCGCCAGCAGCTTGGAGCCTCGGAGCGGGGGTGTCGACACCGGGGAGCTGTTTTTT. Looking up the rest from reference TRBV5-1 and TRBJ2-2 gives the full variable domain: KAGVTQTPRYLIKTRGQQVTLSCSPISGHRSVSWYQQTPGQGLQFLFEYFSETQRNKGNFPGRFSGRQFSNSRSEMNVSTLELGDSALYLCASSLEPRSGGVDTGELFFGEGSRLTVL.

This chain joins TRBV5-1 and TRBJ2-3; TRBD1 agrees at 10 bases. The CDR3 is made up of 15 amino acids. The germline V gene has CDR1 SGHRS and CDR2 YFSETQ. J was trimmed by 4 bases and V by 7 bases; bases with no gene match: 9. The CDR3 DNA reads as TGCGCCAGCTGCCCGGGACAGGGGTTCCCAGATACGCAGTATTTT. Encoded protein: CASCPGQGFPDTQYF.

V gene TRBV7-2 combines with J gene TRBJ1-5, with TRBD1 identical over 7 bases. Per germline, CDR1 SGHTA and CDR2 FQGNSA. The V gene end was trimmed by 5 bases and the J gene end by 3 bases; junction bases not matched to a gene: 13. This CDR3 contains 17 residues. The CDR3 DNA is TGTGCCAGCAGCCCTTCGGACAGGCGACAGGTCAATCAGCCCCAGCATTTT. Protein: CASSPSDRRQVNQPQHF.

The genes are TRBV7-3 and TRBJ1-2, with D possibly matching TRBD1 (5 bases). Looked up from germline, CDR1 is SGHTA and CDR2 is FQGTGA. The CDR3 is 17 residues long. V was trimmed by 4 bases and J by 0 bases, leaving 18 bases between them. The DNA of the CDR3 is TGTGCCAGCAGCTCACCCCCCGGGACCATAGCTAACTATGGCTACACCTTC. Amino acids: CASSSPPGTIANYGYTF.

The chain employs TRBV30 and TRBJ1-5, with a tentative D call TRBD1 (6 bases). Trimming left V 2 bases short and J 2 bases short, with 16 bases between. This CDR3 region has 16 residues. Germline V gene lookup returns CDR1 GTSNPN and CDR2 SVGIG (reference sequence). CDR3 sequence reads: CAWSSQGRMGNQPQHF. The CDR3 DNA follows: TGTGCCTGGAGTTCTCAGGGGAGGATGGGCAATCAGCCCCAGCATTTT.

The chain carries TRBV29-1 and TRBJ2-1, with a weak D call TRBD1 (6 bases). The V gene's germline CDR1 is SQVTM and CDR2 ANQGSEA. V was pared by 5 bases and J by 5 bases, with 16 bases between. The CDR3 extends over 14 amino acids. This chain's CDR3 is CSVPDRSADNEQFF. Here the CDR3 DNA reads TGCAGCGTTCCCGACAGGTCGGCGGACAATGAGCAGTTCTTC.

This clone is a singleton in its sample. The CDR3 DNA follows: TGTGCCAGCAGCCCCCACTCGAGCGGGTACTTAATAGCCAAAAACATTCAGTACTTC. Translating it yields CASSPHSSGYLIAKNIQYF. This rearrangement joins TRBV7-2 to TRBJ2-4, with D possibly matching TRBD2 (6 bases). Between the trimmed V and J ends, which lost 5 bases and 0 bases, there was a span of 23 bases. Looked up from germline, CDR1 is SGHTA and CDR2 is FQGNSA. This CDR3 comprises 19 residues.

V usage is TRBV19 and J usage is TRBJ2-7; a weak D match, TRBD1 (5 bases). V was cut by 5 bases and J by 5 bases, with 13 bases left in between. The germline gives CDR1 LNHDA, CDR2 SQIVND (reference sequence). This CDR3 has 13 amino acids. In DNA, the CDR3 is TGTGCCAGTAGTTTCCAGGGCGGTAACGAGCAGTACTTC. It specifies CASSFQGGNEQYF.

The V gene is TRBV18, the J gene TRBJ2-1, with TRBD2 matching 10 bases. In germline, CDR1 is KGHSH, CDR2 LQKENI. V gave up 4 bases and J gave up 6 bases; unmatched junction bases: 6. The CDR3 is 15 amino acids. CDR3: CASSQMGLATNEQFF. The CDR3 DNA is TGTGCCAGCTCACAGATGGGACTAGCGACCAATGAGCAGTTCTTC.

V is TRBV6-5 and J is TRBJ2-7; D not resolved. This CDR3 spans 14 amino acids. Trimming shortened V by 4 bases and J by 4 bases, and 14 bases separated the two germline ends. The germline CDR1 and CDR2 sequences are MNHEY and SVGAGI. DNA for the CDR3: TGTGCCAGCAGTTTCGTAGGTCTCGAATACGAGCAGTACTTC. It is translated as CASSFVGLEYEQYF.

This sequence joins TRBV5-4 and TRBJ2-2; D gene unclear. This CDR3 contains 15 residues. Per the germline V gene, CDR1 is SGHNT and CDR2 is YYREEE (reference sequence). Trimming removed 4 bases at V and 3 bases at J, with 13 bases between. The CDR3 loop is CASSAKAWDTGELFF. In nucleotides, the CDR3 is TGTGCCAGCAGCGCCAAAGCTTGGGACACCGGGGAGCTGTTTTTT.

Comments on this clone: Different DNA sequences within this sample yield the same CDR3. The V and J genes are TRBV2 and TRBJ2-7; a weak D match, TRBD1 (6 bases). The germline CDR1 and CDR2 sequences are SNHLY and FYNNEI. V shed 5 bases and J shed 4 bases, with 6 bases lying between them. This CDR3 has 11 residues. The CDR3 region is CASSQGYEQYF. The CDR3 region has the DNA TGTGCCAGCAGTCAGGGGTACGAGCAGTACTTC.

The chain joins TRBV6-1 to TRBJ2-7; D may be TRBD1 (6 bases). The germline CDR1 and CDR2 sequences are MNHNS and SASEGT. The CDR3 sequence is 13 residues long. Trimming left V 4 bases short and J 3 bases short, with 10 bases between. The DNA for the CDR3 is TGTGCCAGCAGTGCATACAGGGTCTACGAGCAGTACTTC. It is translated as CASSAYRVYEQYF.

The chain recombines TRBV5-6 with TRBJ1-1; D is undetermined. Germline CDR1 and CDR2: SGHDT and YYEEEE. The CDR3 length is 13 residues. V shed 0 bases and J shed 7 bases, with 10 bases lying between them. The CDR3 region has the DNA TGTGCCAGCAGCTTGGGAGGGCCAGTTGAAGCTTTCTTT. Translated: CASSLGGPVEAFF.

This chain joins TRBV18 and TRBJ1-3; 9 bases line up with TRBD1. V lost 6 bases, J lost 6 bases, and 6 bases stayed unmatched. CDR3 size: 14 residues. CDR1 is KGHSH, CDR2 LQKENI, per germline. Here the CDR3 DNA reads TGTGCCAGCTCTGTCGGGACAGGGCTAAACACCATATATTTT. Translating it yields CASSVGTGLNTIYF. Filled out from reference TRBV18 and TRBJ1-3, the complete variable domain reads NAGVMQNPRHLVRRRGQEARLRCSPMKGHSHVYWYRQLPEEGLKFMVYLQKENIIDESGMPKERFSAEFPKEGPSILRIQQVVRGDSAAYFCASSVGTGLNTIYFGEGSWLTVV.

V usage is TRBV5-1 and J usage is TRBJ2-5; no reliable D call. The CDR3 runs to 14 residues. Germline-derived CDR1 and CDR2 are SGHRS and YFSETQ. Between the trimmed V and J ends, which lost 4 bases and 1 base, there was a span of 11 bases. CDR3 residues: CASSEVNPQETQYF. In DNA form, the CDR3 reads TGCGCCAGCAGCGAGGTCAACCCCCAAGAGACCCAGTACTTC.

The chain combines TRBV4-1 with TRBJ2-1; 10 nucleotides agree with TRBD1. The CDR3 runs to 18 residues. Germline values: CDR1 MGHRA, CDR2 YSYEKL. V gave up 3 bases and J gave up 1 base; unmatched junction bases: 9. The DNA for the CDR3 is TGCGCCAGCAGCCACCTCCTCCCGGGACAGGGGTCCTACAATGAGCAGTTCTTC. This gives the protein CASSHLLPGQGSYNEQFF.

This clone has just a few counts. This chain links TRBV12-1 with TRBJ1-1. TRBV12-1 is reported as a pseudogene. This CDR3 spans 10 amino acids. CDR3 in amino acids: CATGDPEAFF. In DNA form, the CDR3 reads TGTGCCACCGGGGACCCCGAAGCTTTCTTT.

The J gene is TRBJ1-4, the V gene TRBV19; D perhaps matches TRBD1 (5 bases). There are 15 residues in the CDR3. Germline CDR1 LNHDA, CDR2 SQIVND (reference sequence). Trimming cost V 4 bases and J 2 bases, with 11 bases left between them. This CDR3 is CASSSQGGTNEKLFF. The CDR3 DNA reads as TGTGCCAGTAGTAGTCAGGGAGGGACTAATGAAAAACTGTTTTTT.